This TCR beta chain comes out of a study of Ad26.COV2.S vaccination and SARS-CoV-2 variants. Study information: Doses of Ad26.COV2.S were injected into muscle once or twice, 56 days apart. Broader study findings: Substantial post-vaccination breadth of spike-specific CD8+ and CD4+ T cell responses was reported.

The CDR3 is made up of 15 amino acids. The V and J ends lost 3 bases and 4 bases, in that order; junction bases with no gene match: 5. Germline CDR1 is MNHEY and CDR2 is SMNVEV (reference sequence). Treatment noted: roughly 18 received Ad26.COV2.S at low or high dose, single or two shots; 5 received placebo; per-sample allocation not given. Repertoires come from day 63 after the first vaccine or placebo injection. Boston provided a donor who was an adult aged 18-55 years. An Ad26 vector expressing Wuhan-strain SARS-CoV-2 spike constituted the vaccine. Generated by immunoSEQ multiplex PCR, the TCRdb table keeps only in-frame clones and is missing some. The repertoire holds 200,000 to 300,000 clones, with about 83% as singletons. A word on this clone: The antigen remains unidentified.

The chain combines TRBV27 with TRBJ2-1, with 8 nucleotides matching TRBD2. This TCR came from a person between 18 and 60 years old who received the Ad26.COV2.S COVID-19 vaccine or a placebo. The specimen comprised peripheral blood, sampled in a trial of Ad26.COV2.S vaccine versus placebo. In DNA form, the CDR3 reads TGTGCCAGCAGTTTTGGCGGGGGGCATTACAATGAGCAGTTCTTC. This gives the protein CASSFGGGHYNEQFF.